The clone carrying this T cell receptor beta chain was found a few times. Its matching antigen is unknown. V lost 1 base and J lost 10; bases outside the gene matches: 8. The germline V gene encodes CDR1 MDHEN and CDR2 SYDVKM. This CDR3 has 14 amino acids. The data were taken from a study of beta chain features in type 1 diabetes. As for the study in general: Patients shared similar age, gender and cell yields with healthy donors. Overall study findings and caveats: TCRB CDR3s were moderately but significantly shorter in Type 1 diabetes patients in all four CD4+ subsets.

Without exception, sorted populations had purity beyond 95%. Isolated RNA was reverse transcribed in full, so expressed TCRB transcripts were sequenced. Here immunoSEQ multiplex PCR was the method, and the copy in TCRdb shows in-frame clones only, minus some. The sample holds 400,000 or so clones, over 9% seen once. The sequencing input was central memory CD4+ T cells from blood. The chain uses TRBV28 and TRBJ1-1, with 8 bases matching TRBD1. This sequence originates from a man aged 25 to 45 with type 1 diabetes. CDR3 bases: TGTGCCAGCAGTTTATCAGGGGGCGGGCTAGGAGCTTTCTTT. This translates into CASSLSGGGLGAFF.